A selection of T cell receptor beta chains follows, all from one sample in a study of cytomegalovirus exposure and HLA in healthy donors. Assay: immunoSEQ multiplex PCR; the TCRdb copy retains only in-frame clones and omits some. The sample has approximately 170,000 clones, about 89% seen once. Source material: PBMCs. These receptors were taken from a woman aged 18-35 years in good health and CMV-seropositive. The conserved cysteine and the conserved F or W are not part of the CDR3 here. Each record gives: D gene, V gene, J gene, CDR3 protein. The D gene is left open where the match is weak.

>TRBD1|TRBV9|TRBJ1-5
ASSLAGTENQPQH
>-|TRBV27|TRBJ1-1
ASSFSRTDNTEAF
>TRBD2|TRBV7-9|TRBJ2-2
ASPLAGGLDTGELF
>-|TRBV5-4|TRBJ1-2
ASRPDSSYGYT
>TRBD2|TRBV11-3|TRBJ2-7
ASSLDGRRTSGYEQY
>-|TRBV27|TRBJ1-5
ASSLLPVSNQPQH
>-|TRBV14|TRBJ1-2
ASSQERDLEDYLNLGGYT
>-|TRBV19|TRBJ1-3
ASSPPFMGGSGNTIY
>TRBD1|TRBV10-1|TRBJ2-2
ASPGQSNTGELF
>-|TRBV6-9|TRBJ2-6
ASREGSPSGANVLT
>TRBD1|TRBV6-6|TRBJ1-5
ASLDRGGQPQH
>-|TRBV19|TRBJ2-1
ASSIGLDGEEQF
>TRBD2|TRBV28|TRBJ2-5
ASTPVGTSGQETQY
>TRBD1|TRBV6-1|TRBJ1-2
ASSEGQGRGGYT
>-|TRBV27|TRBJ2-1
ASSLWGSHSYNEQF
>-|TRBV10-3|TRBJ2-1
AISGGMYNEQF
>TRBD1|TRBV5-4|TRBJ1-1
ASSLRRTGMNTEAF
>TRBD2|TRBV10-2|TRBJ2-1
ASSLAGVLYNEQF
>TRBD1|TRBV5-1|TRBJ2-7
ASTTGTGRVHEQY
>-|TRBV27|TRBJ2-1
ASTPDSLRLGNEQF
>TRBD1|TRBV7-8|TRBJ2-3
ASSSTPQTGINTDTQY
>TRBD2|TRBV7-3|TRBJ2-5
ASSEGAGGETQY
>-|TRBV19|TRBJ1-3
ASSVPGLSGNTIY
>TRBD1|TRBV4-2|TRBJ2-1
ASSQVGQGYDEQF
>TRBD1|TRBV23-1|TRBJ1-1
AGGKFAEAF
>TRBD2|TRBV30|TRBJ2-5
AWSLLSGGRETQY
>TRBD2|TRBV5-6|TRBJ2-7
ASSLGLAINEQY
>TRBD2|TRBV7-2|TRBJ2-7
ASSLANRGGSGGPLREQY
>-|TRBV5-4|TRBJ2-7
ASTSRGGDNEQY
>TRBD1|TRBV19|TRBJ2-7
ASTRGTGASEQY
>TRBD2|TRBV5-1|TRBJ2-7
ASSLRLAGGHYEQY
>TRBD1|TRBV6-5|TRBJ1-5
AISDRGRDQPQH
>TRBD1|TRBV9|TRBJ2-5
ASSGRTGGVETQY
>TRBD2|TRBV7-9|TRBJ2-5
ASSLASGDQRQVETQY
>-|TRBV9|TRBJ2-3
ASSVGRSGRSTDTQY
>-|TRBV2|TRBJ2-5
ASSGGVGRSLETQY
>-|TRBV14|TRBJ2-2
ASSQNGGSHTGELF
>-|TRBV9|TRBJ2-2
ASSVEYWRAGELF
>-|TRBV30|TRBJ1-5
AWSGDLGNQPQH
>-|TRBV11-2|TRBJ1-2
ASRPLQGFDGYT
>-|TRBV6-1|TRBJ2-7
ASSETRSFYEQY